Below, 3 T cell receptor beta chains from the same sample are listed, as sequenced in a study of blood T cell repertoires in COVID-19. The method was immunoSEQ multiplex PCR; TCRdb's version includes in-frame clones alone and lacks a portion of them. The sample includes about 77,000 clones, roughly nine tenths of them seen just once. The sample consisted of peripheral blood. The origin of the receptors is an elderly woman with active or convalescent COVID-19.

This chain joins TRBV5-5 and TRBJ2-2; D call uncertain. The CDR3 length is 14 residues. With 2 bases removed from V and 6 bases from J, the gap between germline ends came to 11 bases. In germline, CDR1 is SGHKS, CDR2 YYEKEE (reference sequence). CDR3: CASSFSAVPGELFF. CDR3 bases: TGTGCCAGCAGCTTCTCTGCGGTTCCCGGGGAGCTGTTTTTT.

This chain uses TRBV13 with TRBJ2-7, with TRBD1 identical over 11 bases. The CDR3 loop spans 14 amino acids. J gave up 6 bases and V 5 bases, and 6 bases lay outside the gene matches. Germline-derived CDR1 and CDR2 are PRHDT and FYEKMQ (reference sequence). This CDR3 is CASSPGTGGTEQYF. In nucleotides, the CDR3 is TGTGCCAGCAGCCCCGGGACAGGGGGGACCGAGCAGTACTTC.

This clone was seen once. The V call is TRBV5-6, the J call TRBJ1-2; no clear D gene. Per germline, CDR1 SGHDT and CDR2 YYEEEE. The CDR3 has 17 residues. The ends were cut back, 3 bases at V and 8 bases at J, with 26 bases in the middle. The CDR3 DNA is TGTGCCAGCAGCTACTTTCTGACCGGGTCCGCCGTGAGGGGCTACACCTTC. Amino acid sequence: CASSYFLTGSAVRGYTF.